This TCR beta chain emerged from a study of neoadjuvant anti-PD-1 for oral cavity cancer. Overall study context: Before surgery, most patients got three to four biweekly 3 mg/kg nivolumab doses.

CDR3 length: 15 residues. The V and J ends lost 1 base and 0 bases respectively, with 7 bases between them. CDR1 is ENHRY, CDR2 SYGVKD, per germline. The repertoire was sequenced with immunoSEQ multiplex PCR; TCRdb's copy has only in-frame clones and lacks some. The sample has some 16,000 clones; around 66% are singletons. Material: PBMCs, obtained before nivolumab (anti-PD-1) treatment. The receptor's source is a person aged 40 to 85 with oral cavity squamous cell carcinoma. The chain recombines TRBV10-3 with TRBJ1-5; D ambiguous. CDR3 loop: CAISELDGSNQPQHF. The CDR3, as DNA: TGTGCCATCAGTGAGTTGGACGGTAGCAATCAGCCCCAGCATTTT.